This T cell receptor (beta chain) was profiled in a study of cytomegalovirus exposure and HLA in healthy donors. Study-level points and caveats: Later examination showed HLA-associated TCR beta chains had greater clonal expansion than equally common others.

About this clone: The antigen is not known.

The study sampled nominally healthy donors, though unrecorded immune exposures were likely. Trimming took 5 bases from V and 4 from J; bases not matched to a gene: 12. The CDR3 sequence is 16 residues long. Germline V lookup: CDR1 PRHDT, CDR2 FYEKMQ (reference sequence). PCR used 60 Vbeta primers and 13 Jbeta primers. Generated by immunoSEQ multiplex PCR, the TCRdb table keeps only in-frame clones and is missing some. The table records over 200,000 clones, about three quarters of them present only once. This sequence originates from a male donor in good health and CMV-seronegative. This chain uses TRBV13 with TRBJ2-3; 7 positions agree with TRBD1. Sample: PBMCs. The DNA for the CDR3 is TGTGCCAGCAGCCCGGGACAGTTGAATATCCCAGATACGCAGTATTTT. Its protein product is CASSPGQLNIPDTQYF.